This record concerns one T cell receptor (beta chain) sequence. It lacks a known antigen. It has no much larger one-base neighbor in the sample; base qualities were not kept. This record belongs to a study of blood T cell repertoires in COVID-19 (dated by TCRdb to about 2020). At the level of the whole study: Samples covering the acute and convalescent phases of COVID-19 were provided by collaborators in the United States, Italy and Spain. The material from the prospective study consisted of cDNA or gDNA derived from T cells, B-cell-depleted T cells, or PBMCs. The dataset comprised deeply sampled blood TCRbeta repertoires from subjects exposed to, actively infected with, or recovered from COVID-19. The repertoires were released in a freely available public database meant as a resource for research on the immune response to SARS-CoV-2. The samples were drawn from two sources: the first 160 participants of the ongoing ImmuneRACE study, and 1,254 subjects contributed by 6 global collaborators. Nearly every sample came with metadata listing a de-identified subject ID, COVID-19 status, age in years and sex. Where HLA class I and class II types were available, the types were taken from metadata supplied by the sample provider, not from assay-based typing.

TCRbeta CDR3 regions were amplified from genomic DNA using the immunoSEQ Assay, a bias-controlled multiplex PCR. As for the original processing: The number of nucleated cells in each sample was estimated by amplification of reference gene primers within the assay. To quantify the absolute abundance of each unique TCRbeta CDR3 rearrangement, sequence reads were collapsed and filtered. Productive Simpson clonality was computed per sample as the square root of Simpson's diversity index over productive rearrangements. TCRdb mirrors the immuneACCESS table, restricted to in-frame sequences. Some clones are absent from its copies; in checked studies, under half trace to an unresolved V gene, and the reason for the others is unknown. V, J and clone size were drawn from that table, and D and trimming were deduced from the DNA. Present in this sample are 250,000 to 400,000 clones, about nine tenths of which were seen just once. The biggest ten clones account for less than 3.5% of the sample.

At one collaborating source in Seattle, patients were enrolled during active infection and were followed longitudinally through the course of disease. Whole blood was collected in K2EDTA tubes by collaborating institutions according to the institutions' own protocols. For TCRbeta analysis, collaborators shipped samples as frozen whole blood, isolated PBMCs, or DNA extracted from either of those sample types. The investigation overall reported the following: How much clinical and demographic metadata was included differed by source and by participant, and the metadata was provided uncurated.

The CDR3 runs 16 residues from the cysteine to the phenylalanine. Only the CDR3 DNA stays, 48 bases, in frame from base 1. At the junction V is shortened by 3 bases and J by 3 bases; bases outside the gene matches: 10. CDR1 and CDR2 are read off the germline V gene as ENHRY and SYGVKD. The origin of this receptor is a woman between 25 and 40 years old with COVID-19, enrolled during active disease. Sequencing input: peripheral blood. The V and J genes are TRBV10-3 and TRBJ1-1; 7 junctional bases match TRBD1. CDR3 sequence: CAISDEGAVVYTEAFF. The DNA sequence follows: TGTGCCATCAGTGATGAGGGGGCAGTTGTGTACACTGAAGCTTTCTTT.